This TCR beta chain is drawn from a study of blood T cell repertoires in COVID-19. Study summary: Samples representing acute and convalescent COVID-19 were sourced from the United States, Italy and Spain. Sources were T cells, B-cell-depleted T cells, or PBMCs; the material itself was cDNA or gDNA.

V shed 3 bases and J 6 bases; nucleotides not matched to a gene: 14. Germline V gene data show CDR1 as KGHDR and CDR2 as SFDVKD. This CDR3 comprises 17 residues. Per the original methods: Estimation of nucleated cell counts relied on the amplification of reference gene primers. TCRdb keeps only in-frame clones here, not all; method: immunoSEQ multiplex PCR. The V and J calls and clone size come from that table; D and trimming were worked out from the DNA. Of 150,000 or so clones listed, about 85% are singletons. Material: peripheral blood. This chain connects TRBV24-1 to TRBJ1-2; TRBD1 matches 8 bases. This receptor was identified in a man aged 60 to 75 with acute or convalescent COVID-19. DNA for the CDR3: TGTGCCACCAGTGATCCCGGACAGGGTAGGGCCCCCGATGGCTACACCTTC. It yields the protein CATSDPGQGRAPDGYTF.